The 21 T cell receptor beta chains reported below all come from one sample, sequenced in a study of regulatory T cells in long-lasting Graves disease. Time point meaning: newly diagnosed GD, antithyroid drugs for less than 3 months. The TCR library was made from RNA extracted from PBMCs. Relying on iRepertoire HTBI primers and Arm-PCR of CDR3 regions, the team built TCR beta libraries. TCRdb passed the multiplex PCR reads through MiXCR, listing each CDR3 protein once. The sample includes 530,000 or so distinct CDR3 sequences, around 16% of them seen just once. This same sample was also taken into another study, of T cells in Graves' hyperthyroidism and ophthalmopathy.

The specimen comprised peripheral blood mononuclear cells (PBMCs), sampled at new diagnosis, from a patient treated with antithyroid drugs. The receptors stem from a man aged 18 to 30 with Graves disease.

The rearrangement joins TRBV19 to TRBJ2-1; the D gene is possibly TRBD2 (5 bases). Germline V CDR1 and CDR2: LNHDA, SQIVND (reference sequence). V was clipped by 8 bases and J by 4 bases, with 12 bases between them. The CDR3 totals 13 residues. CDR3 sequence: CASGRDTYNEQFF. The DNA for the CDR3 is TGTGCCAGTGGCCGGGATACATACAATGAGCAGTTCTTC.

This clonotype was counted at least ten times. The chain recombines TRBV15 with TRBJ1-1; 7 nucleotides line up with TRBD1. This CDR3 spans 15 amino acids. With V trimmed by 1 base and J by 5 bases, 7 bases remained unmatched. Per the germline V gene, CDR1 is LNHNV and CDR2 is YYDKDF (reference sequence). The CDR3, as DNA: TGTGCCACCAGCAGAGTTGGAGGGGGCCGAACTGAAGCTTTCTTT. Translated: CATSRVGGGRTEAFF. The whole variable domain, remainder taken from reference TRBV15 and TRBJ1-1, is DAMVIQNPRYQVTQFGKPVTLSCSQTLNHNVMYWYQQKSSQAPKLLFHYYDKDFNNEADTPDNFQSRRPNTSFCFLDIRSPGLGDTAMYLCATSRVGGGRTEAFFGQGTRLTVV.

This sequence joins TRBV5-6 and TRBJ2-2, with 8 bases fitting TRBD2. J was trimmed by 3 bases and V by 2 bases; bases with no gene match: 15. There are 19 residues in the CDR3. Germline CDR1 is SGHDT and CDR2 is YYEEEE. CDR3 sequence: CASSFGLAGLQEYTGELFF. The CDR3, as DNA: TGTGCCAGCAGCTTTGGGCTAGCGGGCCTTCAGGAGTACACCGGGGAGCTGTTTTTT.

As regards this clonotype: Given a much more abundant clone one base away, this may be a read error. The conserved phenylalanine or tryptophan is not found at the CDR3 terminus, so this likely reflects a read error. This chain joins TRBV12-3 or TRBV12-4 and TRBJ2-6; a possible D gene is TRBD2 (5 bases). V gave up 7 bases and J gave up 9 bases, with 16 bases separating them. This CDR3 region has 14 residues. DNA of the CDR3: TGTGCCAGCAACCGGAACAGCGGAAGCAACGTCCTGACTCTC. Amino acids: CASNRNSGSNVLTL.

The gene calls are TRBV6-5 and TRBJ2-3; D might be TRBD1 (6 bases). CDR3 length: 15 residues. The V and J ends lost 0 bases and 4 bases respectively, with 11 bases between them. Germline CDR1 and CDR2: MNHEY and SVGAGI. The CDR3 DNA reads as TGTGCCAGCAGTTACTCGAACAGGGCCGCAGATACGCAGTATTTT. Its translation: CASSYSNRAADTQYF.

Only a few counts were recorded for this clonotype. The rearrangement uses TRBV5-1 and TRBJ2-1; the match to TRBD2 covers 9 bases. This CDR3 has 16 residues. V was pared by 2 bases and J by 9 bases, with 12 bases of the junction left unmatched. Germline loops: CDR1 SGHRS, CDR2 YFSETQ. CDR3 DNA sequence: TGCGCCAGCAGCTTAAGCGTTGCGGGAGGGGTTGGTGAGCAGTTCTTC. Residues: CASSLSVAGGVGEQFF.

This clonotype was counted ten times or more. Here the CDR3 reads CASRLAGAVGGEQFF. As DNA, the CDR3 is TGTGCCAGCCGACTAGCGGGAGCCGTCGGGGGTGAGCAGTTCTTC. The chain uses TRBV19 and TRBJ2-1; 12 bases align to TRBD2. Germline V CDR1 and CDR2: LNHDA, SQIVND (reference sequence). This CDR3 has 15 amino acids. J was trimmed by 9 bases and V by 9 bases; bases with no gene match: 12. Based on the CDR3 plus reference TRBV19 and TRBJ2-1, the full variable domain is DGGITQSPKYLFRKEGQNVTLSCEQNLNHDAMYWYRQDPGQGLRLIYYSQIVNDFQKGDIAEGYSVSREKKESFPLTVTSAQKNPTAFYLCASRLAGAVGGEQFFGPGTRLTVL.

This clonotype was recorded a few times. The chain links TRBV12-3 or TRBV12-4 to TRBJ1-5; unclear D gene. The CDR3 length is 14 residues. Trimming took 5 bases from V and 9 from J, leaving 17 bases between them. CDR3 region: CASSLKAGEWPQHF. As DNA, the CDR3 is TGTGCCAGCAGTCTCAAGGCCGGCGAATGGCCCCAGCATTTT.

This chain joins TRBV3-1 and TRBJ2-7; no definite D call. V was shortened by 4 bases and J by 9 bases, with 7 bases between the two germline ends. Germline CDR1 is LGHDT and CDR2 is YNNKEL (reference sequence). The CDR3 has 10 amino acids. CDR3 sequence reads: CASSPLWQYF. CDR3 sequence (DNA): TGTGCCAGCAGCCCCCTATGGCAGTACTTC.

The gene calls are TRBV20-1 and TRBJ2-3, with 7 positions matching TRBD1. The germline V gene has CDR1 DFQATT and CDR2 SNEGSKA (reference sequence). V lost 5 bases and J lost 2; bases outside the gene matches: 13. The CDR3 totals 16 residues. The CDR3, as DNA: TGCAGTGCTCTCGACGGTAAGGGGGCGATCACAGATACGCAGTATTTT. Translating gives CSALDGKGAITDTQYF.

This clonotype came up many times. The J gene is TRBJ1-1, the V gene TRBV7-3; no clear D gene. This CDR3 contains 13 residues. Deletions cut 3 bases from V and 3 bases from J, with 8 bases between. CDR1 SGHTA and CDR2 FQGTGA come from the germline V gene. The CDR3, as DNA: TGTGCCAGCAGCTTCTTGCTAGACACTGAAGCTTTCTTT. Translation gives CASSFLLDTEAFF.

This clonotype has only a few counts. A much larger clone differs by one base, so this may be a read error. This chain uses TRBV28 with TRBJ2-3, with 7 bases aligning to TRBD1. J lost 2 bases, V lost 11 bases, and 16 bases had no gene match. Germline V gene data show CDR1 as MDHEN and CDR2 as SYDVKM. This CDR3 region has 16 residues. The CDR3 region has the DNA TGTGCCGGCATCCTGGGGACAGTTCCTGCCACAGATACGCAGTATTTT. Translated, it gives CAGILGTVPATDTQYF.

This clonotype has at least ten counts. This chain connects TRBV29-1 to TRBJ2-5; 7 bases match TRBD1. Germline CDR1 reads SQVTM; CDR2 reads ANQGSEA. Losses at the gene ends were 6 bases for V and 1 base for J; bases not matched to a gene: 5. This CDR3 is 13 amino acids long. CDR3 bases: TGCAGCGTGGTGACAGGGATCCAAGAGACCCAGTACTTC. Residues: CSVVTGIQETQYF.

This clonotype was seen a few times. The chain links TRBV7-6 to TRBJ2-7, with 8 bases that match TRBD1. Germline V gene sequence: CDR1 SGHVS, CDR2 FNYEAQ. J was trimmed by 7 bases and V by 5 bases; bases with no gene match: 16. The CDR3 covers 16 residues. The CDR3 region has the DNA TGTGCCAGCAGCCCTACGGACAGGGCTGAGCTAGGAGAGCAGTACTTC. Translating gives CASSPTDRAELGEQYF.

The V call is TRBV5-6, the J call TRBJ2-1, with D tentatively TRBD2 (6 bases). Germline assignment: CDR1 SGHDT and CDR2 YYEEEE. V lost 0 bases and J 1 base, leaving 11 bases between the germline ends. The CDR3 totals 16 residues. This CDR3 reads CASSLDRGESYNEQFF. The CDR3 DNA sequence: TGTGCCAGCAGCTTGGATCGCGGGGAATCCTACAATGAGCAGTTCTTC.

This clonotype was seen more than once but under ten times. The J gene is TRBJ2-2, the V gene TRBV20-1, with 8 bases matching TRBD1. Germline CDR1 is DFQATT and CDR2 is SNEGSKA (reference sequence). J lost 4 bases, V lost 6 bases, and 7 bases had no gene match. The CDR3 runs to 14 residues. The CDR3 nucleotides are TGCAGTGCACAGGACAGGGTGGGCACCGGGGAGCTGTTTTTT. Translating gives CSAQDRVGTGELFF.

Concerning this clonotype: The missing conserved phenylalanine or tryptophan at the end of this CDR3 makes a read error likely. The J gene is TRBJ2-5, the V gene TRBV18, with 9 bases aligning to TRBD2. The end of the DNA is better explained by TRBJ2-1, so the J call may be wrong. Germline V lookup: CDR1 KGHSH, CDR2 LQKENI. This CDR3 has 16 amino acids. DNA for the CDR3: TGTGCCAGCTCACCACCGGATGGACTAGCGAATAATGAGCAGTTCCTC. Encoded protein: CASSPPDGLANNEQFL.

The chain employs TRBV7-9 and TRBJ1-5; perhaps TRBD1 as D (5 bases). The germline gives CDR1 SEHNR, CDR2 FQNEAQ (reference sequence). With 3 bases removed from V and 8 bases from J, the gap between germline ends came to 8 bases. The length of the CDR3 is 12 residues. Written as DNA, the CDR3 is TGTGCCAGCAGCTTTGGAGGGGAGCCCCAGCATTTT. This sequence encodes CASSFGGEPQHF.

This clonotype appeared a few times. This chain connects TRBV3-1 to TRBJ1-4, with 7 bases identical to TRBD1. Germline V gene lookup returns CDR1 LGHDT and CDR2 YNNKEL (reference sequence). This CDR3 spans 16 amino acids. Losses at the gene ends were 3 bases for V and 0 bases for J; bases not matched to a gene: 4. The CDR3 protein is CASSHSTGATNEKLFF. The CDR3 DNA sequence: TGTGCCAGCAGCCACTCCACAGGGGCAACTAATGAAAAACTGTTTTTT.

The chain is built from TRBV12-3 or TRBV12-4 and TRBJ1-1; tentatively, D is TRBD1 (5 bases). This CDR3 is 12 amino acids long. V lost 4 bases and J 5 bases, leaving 8 bases between the germline ends. The CDR3 region has the DNA TGTGCCAGCAGTTGGGGGTATACTGAAGCTTTCTTT. Protein product: CASSWGYTEAFF.

This clonotype appeared a few times. This sequence joins TRBV5-6 and TRBJ1-2; D gene uncertain. The CDR3 is made up of 15 amino acids. From germline, CDR1 is SGHDT and CDR2 YYEEEE. V lost 3 bases, J lost 4 bases, and 16 bases lay in between. The CDR3 DNA reads as TGTGCCAGCAGCTCCGGATCTCAGGAACCCTATGGCTACACCTTC. This translates into CASSSGSQEPYGYTF. Based on the CDR3 plus reference TRBV5-6 and TRBJ1-2, the full variable domain is DAGVTQSPTHLIKTRGQQVTLRCSPKSGHDTVSWYQQALGQGPQFIFQYYEEEERQRGNFPDRFSGHQFPNYSSELNVNALLLGDSALYLCASSSGSQEPYGYTFGSGTRLTVV.